This TCR beta chain was obtained from a study of radiotherapy plus CTLA-4 blockade in lung cancer (dated by TCRdb to 2016 to 2018). About the full investigation: Among enrolled patients, around 18% had an objective response and 30% to 35% reached disease control.

The study evaluated CTLA-4 blockade (ipilimumab) given together with focal radiation therapy in patients who had chemo-refractory metastatic non-small-cell lung cancer. General conclusions and limits of the study: TCR clones derived from tumors expanded in peripheral blood after treatment with radiotherapy and ipilimumab. The strongest predictors of response, as reported, were early dynamic changes in blood T cell clones along with a rise in serum interferon-beta after radiation.

The library came from the immunoSEQ multiplex PCR assay. Sourced from immuneACCESS, this table was stored by TCRdb with only in-frame sequences that have V and J called. A share of the clones is absent; for the studies checked, an unresolved V gene accounts for under half, and the remainder has no known explanation. The sample has 110,000 or so clones on record, approximately 80% of them singletons. 5.2% of the sample comes from the top ten. In the case of this clone: There is no known antigen for this receptor. No base quality information exists; no much larger clone differs at one position.

CDR1 SGHDT and CDR2 YYEEEE are derived from the germline V gene. The CDR3 sequence holds 13 residues, the cysteine and phenylalanine included. Here the CDR3 DNA is all that survives: 39 bases in frame from base 1. V is clipped by 1 base and J by 7 bases, and the sequence between their germline boundaries is 12 bases long. This TCR was sampled from a human donor with non-small cell lung cancer who had a partial response to radiotherapy plus ipilimumab. The specimen comprised peripheral blood, sampled from a patient treated with radiotherapy plus ipilimumab. In this chain, TRBV5-6 is recombined with TRBJ2-7; the D gene is unclear. The DNA sequence is given as TGTGCCAGCAGCTTGAGGTGGCAGGATGAGCAGTACTTC. Translation gives CASSLRWQDEQYF.